This T cell receptor beta chain was found in a study of blood T cell repertoires in COVID-19. For the study at large: Sources were T cells, B-cell-depleted T cells, or PBMCs; the material itself was cDNA or gDNA.

Patients of the Seattle cohort, enrolled during active infection, were followed longitudinally. The germline gives CDR1 MNHEY, CDR2 SVGEGT. This CDR3 has 15 residues. Trimming took off 4 bases at V and 0 bases at J, with 7 bases between the two ends. Original analysis: Nucleated cell counts were estimated from reference gene primer amplification. Only in-frame clones appear in the TCRdb table, and some are missing; sequencing was by immunoSEQ multiplex PCR. That table furnishes V, J and clone size, whereas the DNA furnished D and trimming. In the table there are about 210,000 clones, approximately 80% of which are singletons.

The chain uses TRBV6-2 or TRBV6-3 and TRBJ2-6; D not certain. This TCR was recovered from a man in his sixties with COVID-19, enrolled during active disease. The sample was peripheral blood. CDR3 DNA sequence: TGTGCCAGCAGTTCTAGACTCTCTGGGGCCAACGTCCTGACTTTC. This encodes CASSSRLSGANVLTF.